The present entry profiles one T cell receptor beta chain with its context. The data belong to a study of T-cell memory formation after mild COVID-19. A single record per CDR3 protein comes from TCRdb applying MiXCR to the 5' RACE reads. The sample holds under 650,000 distinct CDR3 sequences, under 20% seen once. The CDR3 is 16 residues long. Germline trimming cut 4 bases from V and 7 bases from J; bases unmatched to any gene: 6. Per the germline V gene, CDR1 is SGDLS and CDR2 is YYNGEE. The clonotype was recovered from an adult woman who had mild COVID-19 (a few samples of this study predate the infection). Cell type and time point are not known. V usage is TRBV9 and J usage is TRBJ2-1, with TRBD2 matching 15 bases. The sample comprised PBMCs or a T cell subset sorted from them (not recorded which). This CDR3 is CASSIQGLAGGNEQFF. DNA of the CDR3: TGTGCCAGCAGCATACAGGGACTAGCGGGGGGTAATGAGCAGTTCTTC. The entire variable domain, with the rest obtained from reference TRBV9 and TRBJ2-1, is as follows: DSGVTQTPKHLITATGQRVTLRCSPRSGDLSVYWYQQSLDQGLQFLIQYYNGEERAKGNILERFSAQQFPDLHSELNLSSLELGDSALYFCASSIQGLAGGNEQFFGPGTRLTVL.